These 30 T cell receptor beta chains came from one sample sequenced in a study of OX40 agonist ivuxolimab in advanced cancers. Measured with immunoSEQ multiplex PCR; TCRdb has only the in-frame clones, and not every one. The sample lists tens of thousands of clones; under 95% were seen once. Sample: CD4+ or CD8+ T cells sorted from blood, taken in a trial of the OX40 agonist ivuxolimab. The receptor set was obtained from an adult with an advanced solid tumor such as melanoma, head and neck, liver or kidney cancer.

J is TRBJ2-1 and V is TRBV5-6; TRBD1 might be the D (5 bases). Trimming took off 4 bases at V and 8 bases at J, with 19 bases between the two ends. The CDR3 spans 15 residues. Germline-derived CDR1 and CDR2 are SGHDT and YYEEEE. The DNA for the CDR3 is TGTGCCAGCAGCCCGGCGTCCAGGGCTTCGGATGAGCAGTTCTTC. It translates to CASSPASRASDEQFF.

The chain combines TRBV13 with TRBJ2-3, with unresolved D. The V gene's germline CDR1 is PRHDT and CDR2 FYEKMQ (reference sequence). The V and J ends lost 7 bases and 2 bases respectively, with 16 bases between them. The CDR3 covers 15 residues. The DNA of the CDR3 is TGTGCCAGCACCCGAGAACGCTCGTACACAGATACGCAGTATTTT. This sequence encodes CASTRERSYTDTQYF.

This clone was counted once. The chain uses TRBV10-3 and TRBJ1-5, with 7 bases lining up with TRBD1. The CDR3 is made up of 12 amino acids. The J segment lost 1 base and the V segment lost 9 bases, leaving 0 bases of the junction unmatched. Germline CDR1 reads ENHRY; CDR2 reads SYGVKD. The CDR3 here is CAIQGSNQPQHF. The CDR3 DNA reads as TGTGCCATACAGGGGAGCAATCAGCCCCAGCATTTT.

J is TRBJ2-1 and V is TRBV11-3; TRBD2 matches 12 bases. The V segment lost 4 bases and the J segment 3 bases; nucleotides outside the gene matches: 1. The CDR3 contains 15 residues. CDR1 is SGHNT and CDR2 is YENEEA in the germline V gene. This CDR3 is CASSSGLAGYNEQFF. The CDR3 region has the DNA TGTGCCAGCAGCTCGGGACTAGCGGGCTACAATGAGCAGTTCTTC.

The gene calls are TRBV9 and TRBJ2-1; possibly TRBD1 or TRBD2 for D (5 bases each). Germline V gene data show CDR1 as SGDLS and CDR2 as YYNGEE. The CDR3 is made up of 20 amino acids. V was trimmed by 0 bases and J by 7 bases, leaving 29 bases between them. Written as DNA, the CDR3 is TGTGCCAGCAGCGTAGGGGGGTCGGCAGGGCTTGGCAATACCCAGAATGAGCAGTTCTTC. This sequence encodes CASSVGGSAGLGNTQNEQFF.

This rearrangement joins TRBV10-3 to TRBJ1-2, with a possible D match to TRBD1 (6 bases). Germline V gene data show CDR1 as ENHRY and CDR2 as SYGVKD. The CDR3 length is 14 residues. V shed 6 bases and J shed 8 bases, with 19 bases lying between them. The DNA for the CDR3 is TGTGCCATCAGCCGACAGACAGGTAGCTACGGCTACACCTTC. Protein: CAISRQTGSYGYTF.

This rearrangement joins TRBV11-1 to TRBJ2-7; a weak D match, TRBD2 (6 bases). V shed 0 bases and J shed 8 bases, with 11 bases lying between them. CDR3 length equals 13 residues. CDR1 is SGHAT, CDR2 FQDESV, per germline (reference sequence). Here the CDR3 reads CASSLAGGAQQYF. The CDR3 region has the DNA TGTGCCAGCAGCTTAGCAGGAGGGGCACAGCAGTACTTC.

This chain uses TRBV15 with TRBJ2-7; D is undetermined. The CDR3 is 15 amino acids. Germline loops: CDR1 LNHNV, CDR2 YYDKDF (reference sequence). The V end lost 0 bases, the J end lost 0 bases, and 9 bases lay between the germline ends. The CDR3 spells CATSRDLRSSYEQYF. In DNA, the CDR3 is TGTGCCACCAGCAGAGATTTGCGGAGCTCCTACGAGCAGTACTTC. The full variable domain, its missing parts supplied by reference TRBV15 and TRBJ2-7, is DAMVIQNPRYQVTQFGKPVTLSCSQTLNHNVMYWYQQKSSQAPKLLFHYYDKDFNNEADTPDNFQSRRPNTSFCFLDIRSPGLGDTAMYLCATSRDLRSSYEQYFGPGTRLTVT.

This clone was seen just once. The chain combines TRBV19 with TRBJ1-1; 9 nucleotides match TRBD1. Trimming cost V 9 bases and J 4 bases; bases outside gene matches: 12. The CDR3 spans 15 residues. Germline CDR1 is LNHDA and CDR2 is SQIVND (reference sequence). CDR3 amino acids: CASYRGRGESTEAFF. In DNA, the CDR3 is TGTGCCAGCTACAGGGGGCGAGGGGAGAGCACTGAAGCTTTCTTT.

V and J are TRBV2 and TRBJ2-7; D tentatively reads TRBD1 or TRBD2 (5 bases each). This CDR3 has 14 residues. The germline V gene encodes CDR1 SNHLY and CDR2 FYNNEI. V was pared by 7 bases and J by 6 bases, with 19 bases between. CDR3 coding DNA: TGTGCCAGCAAGACCGGGACCGTTTCTTTCGAGCAGTACTTC. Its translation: CASKTGTVSFEQYF.

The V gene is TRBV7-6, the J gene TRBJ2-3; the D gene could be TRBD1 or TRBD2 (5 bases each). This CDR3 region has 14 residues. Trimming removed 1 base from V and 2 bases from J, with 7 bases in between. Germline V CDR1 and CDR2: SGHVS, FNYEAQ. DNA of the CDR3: TGTGCCAGCAGCTTAGGGGGGAACACAGATACGCAGTATTTT. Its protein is CASSLGGNTDTQYF.

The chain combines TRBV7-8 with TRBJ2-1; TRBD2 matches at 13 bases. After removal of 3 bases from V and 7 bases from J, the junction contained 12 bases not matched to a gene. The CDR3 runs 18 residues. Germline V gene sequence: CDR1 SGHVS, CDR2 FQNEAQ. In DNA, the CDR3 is TGTGCCAGCAGCTTGACGACTATGGGACTAGCGGGATCAAATGAGCAGTTCTTC. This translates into CASSLTTMGLAGSNEQFF. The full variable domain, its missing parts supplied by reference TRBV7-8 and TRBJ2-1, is GAGVSQSPRYKVAKRGQDVALRCDPISGHVSLFWYQQALGQGPEFLTYFQNEAQLDKSGLPSDRFFAERPEGSVSTLKIQRTQQEDSAVYLCASSLTTMGLAGSNEQFFGPGTRLTVL.

CDR3 amino acids: CASSVGRYTDTQYF. CDR3 sequence (DNA): TGTGCCAGCAGCGTAGGAAGGTACACAGATACGCAGTATTTT. The chain is built from TRBV9 and TRBJ2-3; D is unclear. The CDR3 is made up of 14 amino acids. Between the trimmed V and J ends, which lost 0 bases and 2 bases, there was a span of 7 bases. The germline V gene encodes CDR1 SGDLS and CDR2 YYNGEE.

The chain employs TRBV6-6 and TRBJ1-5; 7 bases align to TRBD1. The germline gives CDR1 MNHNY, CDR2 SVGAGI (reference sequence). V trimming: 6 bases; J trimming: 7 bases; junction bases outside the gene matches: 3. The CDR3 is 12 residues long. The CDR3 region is CASRRQGQPQHF. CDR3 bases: TGTGCCAGCAGGCGACAGGGACAGCCCCAGCATTTT.

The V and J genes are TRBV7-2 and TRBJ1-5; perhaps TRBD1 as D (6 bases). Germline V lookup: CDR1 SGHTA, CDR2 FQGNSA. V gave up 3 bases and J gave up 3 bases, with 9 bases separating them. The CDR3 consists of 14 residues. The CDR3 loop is CASSFRGPNQPQHF. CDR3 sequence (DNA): TGTGCCAGCAGCTTTCGGGGGCCCAATCAGCCCCAGCATTTT.

The CDR3 sequence is CASSELHGYTF. The CDR3 coding sequence is TGTGCCAGCAGTGAACTCCATGGCTACACCTTC. This chain uses TRBV6-1 with TRBJ1-2; D uncertain. This CDR3 contains 11 residues. Trimming stripped 2 bases from V and 6 bases from J, with 4 bases between. Germline V gene data show CDR1 as MNHNS and CDR2 as SASEGT.

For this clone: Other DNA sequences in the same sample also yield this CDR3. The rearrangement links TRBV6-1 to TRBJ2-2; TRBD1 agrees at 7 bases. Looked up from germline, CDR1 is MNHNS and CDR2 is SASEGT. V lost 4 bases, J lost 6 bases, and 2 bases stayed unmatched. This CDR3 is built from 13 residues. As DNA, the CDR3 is TGTGCCAGCAGTGTCCAGGGGGCCGGGGAGCTGTTTTTT. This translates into CASSVQGAGELFF.

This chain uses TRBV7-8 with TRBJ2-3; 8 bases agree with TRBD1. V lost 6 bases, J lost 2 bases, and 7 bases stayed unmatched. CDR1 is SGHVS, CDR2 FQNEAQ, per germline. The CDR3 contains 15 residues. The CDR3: CASRFDRGLTDTQYF. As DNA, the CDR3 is TGTGCCAGCAGGTTCGACAGGGGCCTCACAGATACGCAGTATTTT.

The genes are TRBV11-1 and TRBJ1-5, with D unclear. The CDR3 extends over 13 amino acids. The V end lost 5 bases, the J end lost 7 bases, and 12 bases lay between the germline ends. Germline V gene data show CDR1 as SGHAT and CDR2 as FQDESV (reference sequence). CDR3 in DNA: TGTGCCAGCAGCCTCGTCTATGACCAGCCCCAGCATTTT. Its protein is CASSLVYDQPQHF. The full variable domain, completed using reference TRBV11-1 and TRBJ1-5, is EAEVAQSPRYKITEKSQAVAFWCDPISGHATLYWYRQILGQGPELLVQFQDESVVDDSQLPKDRFSAERLKGVDSTLKIQPAELGDSAMYLCASSLVYDQPQHFGDGTRLSIL.

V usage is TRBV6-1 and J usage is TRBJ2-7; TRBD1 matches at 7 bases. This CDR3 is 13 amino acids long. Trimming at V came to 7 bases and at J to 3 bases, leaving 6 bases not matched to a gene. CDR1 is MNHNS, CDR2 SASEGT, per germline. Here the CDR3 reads CASTGGKFYEQYF. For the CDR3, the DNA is TGTGCCAGCACAGGGGGAAAATTCTACGAGCAGTACTTC.

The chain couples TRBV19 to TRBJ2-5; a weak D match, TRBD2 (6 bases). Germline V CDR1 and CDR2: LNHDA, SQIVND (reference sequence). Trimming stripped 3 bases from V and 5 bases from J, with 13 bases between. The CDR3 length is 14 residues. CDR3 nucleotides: TGTGCCAGTAGTATCCGACTAGGTGTTGAGACCCAGTACTTC. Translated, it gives CASSIRLGVETQYF. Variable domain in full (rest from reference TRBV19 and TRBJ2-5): DGGITQSPKYLFRKEGQNVTLSCEQNLNHDAMYWYRQDPGQGLRLIYYSQIVNDFQKGDIAEGYSVSREKKESFPLTVTSAQKNPTAFYLCASSIRLGVETQYFGPGTRLLVL.

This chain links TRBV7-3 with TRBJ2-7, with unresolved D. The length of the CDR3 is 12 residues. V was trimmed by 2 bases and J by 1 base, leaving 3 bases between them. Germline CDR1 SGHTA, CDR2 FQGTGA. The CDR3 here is CASSLQSYEQYF. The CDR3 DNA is TGTGCCAGCAGCTTACAATCCTACGAGCAGTACTTC.

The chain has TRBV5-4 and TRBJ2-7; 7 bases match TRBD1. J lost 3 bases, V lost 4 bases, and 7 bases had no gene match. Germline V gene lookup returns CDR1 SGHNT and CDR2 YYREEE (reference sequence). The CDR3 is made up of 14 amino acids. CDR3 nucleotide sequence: TGTGCCAGCAGCGTGGACAGGAGGAACTACGAGCAGTACTTC. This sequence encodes CASSVDRRNYEQYF.

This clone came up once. The CDR3 sequence is CASSALTGANTGELFF. CDR3 bases: TGCGCCAGCAGCGCGCTGACAGGGGCGAACACCGGGGAGCTGTTTTTT. The chain employs TRBV5-1 and TRBJ2-2, with 8 positions matching TRBD1. There are 16 residues in the CDR3. Trimming cost V 4 bases and J 0 bases; bases outside gene matches: 5. The V gene's germline CDR1 is SGHRS and CDR2 YFSETQ.

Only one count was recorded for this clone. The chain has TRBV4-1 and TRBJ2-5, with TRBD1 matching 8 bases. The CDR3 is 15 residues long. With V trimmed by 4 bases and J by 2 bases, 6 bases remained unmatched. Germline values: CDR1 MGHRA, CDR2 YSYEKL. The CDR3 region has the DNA TGCGCCAGCAGCCCCCACGGGACAGGTCAAGAGACCCAGTACTTC. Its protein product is CASSPHGTGQETQYF.

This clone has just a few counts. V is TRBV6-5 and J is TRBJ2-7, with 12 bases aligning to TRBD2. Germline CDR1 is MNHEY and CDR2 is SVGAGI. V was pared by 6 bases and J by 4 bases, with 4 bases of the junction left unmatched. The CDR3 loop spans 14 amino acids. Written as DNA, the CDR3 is TGTGCCAGCAGCCTCCTAGCGGGAGGGTACGAGCAGTACTTC. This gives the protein CASSLLAGGYEQYF.

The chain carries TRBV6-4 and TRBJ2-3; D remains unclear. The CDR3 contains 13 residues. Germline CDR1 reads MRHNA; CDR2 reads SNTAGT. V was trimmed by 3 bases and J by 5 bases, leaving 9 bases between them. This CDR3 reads CASSESVGDTQYF. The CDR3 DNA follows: TGTGCCAGCAGTGAATCCGTAGGAGATACGCAGTATTTT.

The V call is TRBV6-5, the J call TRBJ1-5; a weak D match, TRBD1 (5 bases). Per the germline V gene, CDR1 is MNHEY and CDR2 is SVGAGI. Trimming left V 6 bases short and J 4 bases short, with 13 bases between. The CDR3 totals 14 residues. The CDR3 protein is CASRFGGANQPQHF. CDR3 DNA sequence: TGTGCCAGCAGATTCGGAGGGGCGAATCAGCCCCAGCATTTT.

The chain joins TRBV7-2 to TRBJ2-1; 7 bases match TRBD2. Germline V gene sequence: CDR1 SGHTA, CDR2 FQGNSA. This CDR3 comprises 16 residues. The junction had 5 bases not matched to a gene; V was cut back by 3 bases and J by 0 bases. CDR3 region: CASSFSGVSSYNEQFF. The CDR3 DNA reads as TGTGCCAGCAGCTTCAGCGGGGTCAGCTCCTACAATGAGCAGTTCTTC.

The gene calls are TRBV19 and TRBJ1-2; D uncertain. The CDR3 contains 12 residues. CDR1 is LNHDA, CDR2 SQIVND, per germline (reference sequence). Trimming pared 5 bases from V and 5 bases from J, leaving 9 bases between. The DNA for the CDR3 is TGTGCCAGTAGTCAAGACGGATATGGCTACACCTTC. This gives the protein CASSQDGYGYTF.